This TCR beta chain appears in the sequencing data of a study of cytomegalovirus exposure and HLA in healthy donors (dated by TCRdb to 2016 to 2017). Regarding the study in general: The approximately 710 repertoires of the first cohort and the roughly 120 validation repertoires were produced on the same platform, according to a later analysis. The study aimed to test whether signatures of past pathogen exposure could be identified by cataloging public T cell receptors. Besides the first cohort of under 700 subjects, a separate validation cohort made up of over 95 different subjects was used. To predict cytomegalovirus infection status, the study combined high-throughput TCR immunosequencing, statistical association of individual TCRs with disease status, and machine learning.

V and J are truncated by 0 bases and 6 bases respectively, leaving an intervening sequence of 18 bases. CDR1 and CDR2, per the germline V gene, are SQVTM and ANQGSEA. There are 15 amino acids in the CDR3, from cysteine to phenylalanine inclusive. Of the read, only the CDR3 DNA is kept; its 45 bases are in frame from base 1. Donors formed part of the validation cohort, which comprised about 130 subjects and was distinct from the first cohort of 690 or so subjects. This clone was detected only once. The specificity of this receptor is unknown. Base-call qualities are not available, and no considerably larger clone is one nucleotide away. The receptor library was made with the immunoSEQ multiplex PCR assay. Processing in the source paper ran as follows. A statistical classification framework was built to diagnose cytomegalovirus status from the catalog of TCR beta chain sequences. As stored in TCRdb, this immuneACCESS dataset retains in-frame rearrangements with V and J assigned. A fraction of the clones does not appear; measured against another copy, unresolved V genes explain less than half of the discrepancy, and the remainder lacks a known reason. The V and J calls and clone size are taken from that table; D and trimming were inferred from the DNA. The sample table holds 150,000 to 200,000 clones, of which about nine tenths were seen once. The ten biggest clones cover around a tenth of the sample.

The research as a whole found: Cytomegalovirus status was reported to be diagnosed by the classifier with high specificity and sensitivity in both the original and validation cohorts. In the study, about 150 TCR beta chains were listed as associated with cytomegalovirus. Most TCR sequences were observed very rarely across donors, whereas some public TCRs were present in many individuals. A later analysis had no HLA typing for the validation cohort, so co-occurrence there was scored across all 110 or so repertoires. Subsequent analysis determined that TCRs grouped into clusters in the first cohort also showed a tendency toward co-occurrence across the roughly 110 validation repertoires, and approximately 94% of cluster scores exceeded 0. According to the authors, the approach could potentially be generalized to other disease states and immunological phenotypes. In vitro tests confirmed that a few of the cytomegalovirus-associated TCR beta chains recognize cytomegalovirus antigens.

Sequencing was carried out using PBMCs. The receptor was isolated from a woman younger than 30 in good health and CMV-seropositive. Recombination linked TRBV29-1 to TRBJ2-7, with TRBD2 as a weak D call on 6 bases. Read as DNA, the sequence is TGCAGCGTTGAAGATCGGGGGAGAGTTGTTAGCGAGCAGTACTTC. The translation is CSVEDRGRVVSEQYF.